The following is a TCR beta chain sequence with its context. This study enrolled people aged roughly 18 to 90 from roughly 24 US geographic areas. Grouping used clinical history reported by participants in a survey and questionnaire. The record originates from a study of blood T cell repertoires in COVID-19. TCRdb's table, derived via immunoSEQ multiplex PCR, lists solely in-frame clones and lacks some. The table records 200,000 to 250,000 clones, about nine tenths of them present only once. The CDR3 loop spans 14 amino acids. The J segment lost 4 bases and the V segment lost 2 bases, leaving 5 bases of the junction unmatched. Germline CDR1 is GTSNPN and CDR2 is SVGIG (reference sequence).

The material sequenced was PBMCs or T cells enriched from blood (not recorded which). The sequence came from a woman aged 40 to 50 with acute COVID-19. The chain carries TRBV30 and TRBJ1-3; 7 bases line up with TRBD1. CDR3 amino acids: CAWSTGAGGNTIYF. Here the CDR3 DNA reads TGTGCCTGGAGTACAGGGGCAGGAGGAAACACCATATATTTT.